This TCR beta chain was found in a study of PD-1 blockade in classical Hodgkin lymphoma. On the study more broadly: Every 2 weeks, patients got 3 mg/kg intravenous nivolumab.

Study-wide results and caveats: According to reports, newly diagnosed patients had lower baseline TCR diversity than healthy donors, and relapsed/refractory patients had lower baseline TCR diversity still. Patients with an early start, nivolumab under 1 year after ASCT, were excluded.

All the patients suffered relapse after autologous stem cell transplantation, and brentuximab vedotin exposure differed. The protocol was immunoSEQ multiplex PCR, while the TCRdb copy is restricted to in-frame clones and leaves out a portion. Found here are 20,000 to 25,000 clones, almost 70% of them singletons; the top ten hold about 3.6%. This CDR3 contains 13 residues. Germline CDR1 MNHEY, CDR2 SVGAGI. J was trimmed by 5 bases and V by 2 bases; bases with no gene match: 2. Concerning this clone itself: Its cognate antigen is unknown.

Sequencing was performed on peripheral blood mononuclear cells (PBMCs), taken at baseline. This receptor was identified in a human donor with classical Hodgkin lymphoma. V and J are TRBV6-5 and TRBJ1-1, with 7 bases fitting TRBD1. CDR3 amino acids: CASSYRGHTEAFF. CDR3 bases: TGTGCCAGCAGTTACAGGGGGCATACTGAAGCTTTCTTT.